This is a list of T cell receptor beta chains from one sample in a study of spatial heterogeneity in lung cancer. TCRdb re-called the 5' RACE reads through MiXCR, storing one row per CDR3 protein. Of about 23,000 distinct CDR3 sequences in the sample, 4% to 5% were seen once. The input for sequencing was PBMCs, taken at surgery. The receptors derive from a male donor with early-stage non-small cell lung cancer. Each CDR3 is given with its conserved first and last residue. The order of the fields is J gene, CDR3 length, V gene, D gene, clone size, CDR3 DNA, CDR3 protein. A D gene is named only where the DNA matches it firmly. The listing skips clone size in some rows; elsewhere it reads once, few, many or a size class.

TRBJ2-7 | 12 | TRBV3-1 | NA | NA | TGTGCCAGCAGCCAAGATTGGGAGCAGCAGTACTTC | CASSQDWEQQYF
TRBJ2-2 | 15 | TRBV2 | NA | many | TGTGCCAGCAGTGAATCTCGGACAAGAACCGGGGAGCTGTTTTTT | CASSESRTRTGELFF
TRBJ2-2 | 15 | TRBV7-3 | NA | many | TGTGCCAGCAGCTTGGCCGGGACCCAACCCGGGGAGCTGTTTTTT | CASSLAGTQPGELFF
TRBJ2-2 | 13 | TRBV27 | NA | few | TGTGCCAGCAGTTTACCCAGGGACGGGGAGCTGTTTTTT | CASSLPRDGELFF
TRBJ2-1 | 14 | TRBV12-5 | NA | many | TGTGCTAGTGGTTCAGAGGGTCGATCAGGAGAGCAGTTCTTC | CASGSEGRSGEQFF
TRBJ1-2 | 15 | TRBV6-2/TRBV6-3 | TRBD1 | NA | TGTGCCAGCGGGGACAGGGGGACGTATAACTATGGCTACACCTTC | CASGDRGTYNYGYTF
TRBJ2-3 | 15 | TRBV19 | NA | many | TGTGCCAGTAGTTCCAACAGGAAGAGCACAGATACGCAGTATTTT | CASSSNRKSTDTQYF
TRBJ2-2 | 14 | TRBV24-1 | NA | many | TGTGCCACCAGTGATTTTTCTGGTCAAGGGGAGCTGTTTTTT | CATSDFSGQGELFF
TRBJ2-3 | 14 | TRBV4-2 | NA | many | TGTGCCAGCAGCCCCCCAGGGTTAACAGATACGCAGTATTTT | CASSPPGLTDTQYF
TRBJ1-6 | 14 | TRBV7-9 | NA | once | TGTGCCTGCAGCTTTGGTCAGGGGCGGTCACCCCTCCACTTT | CACSFGQGRSPLHF
TRBJ2-1 | 12 | TRBV7-8 | NA | few | TGTGCCAGCAGCCCAAGCGGGAATGAGCAGTTCTTC | CASSPSGNEQFF
TRBJ2-1 | 17 | TRBV28 | TRBD2 | medium-sized | TGTGCCAGCAGCCCCTCGTGGGGTAGCGGGGTCTACAATGAGCAGTTCTTC | CASSPSWGSGVYNEQFF
TRBJ2-3 | 18 | TRBV28 | TRBD2 | medium-sized | TGTGCCAGCAGTCTAAGTGGACTCCGGGGGGGTCGCACAGATACGCAGTATTTT | CASSLSGLRGGRTDTQYF
TRBJ2-7 | 13 | TRBV9 | TRBD2 | many | TGTGCCAGCGACCCTAGCGGCACCTACGAGCAGTACTTC | CASDPSGTYEQYF
TRBJ1-4 | 12 | TRBV3-1 | NA | many | TGTGCCAGCAGCCCCCGGGATGAAAAACTGTTTTTT | CASSPRDEKLFF
TRBJ1-5 | 15 | TRBV18 | TRBD1 | many | TGTGCCAGCTCCGGTGGGACAGGGGACAATCAGCCCCAGCATTTT | CASSGGTGDNQPQHF
TRBJ2-1 | 14 | TRBV5-1 | NA | many | TGCGCCAGCAGCTTGGCGGGACCCTACAATGAGCAGTTCTTC | CASSLAGPYNEQFF
TRBJ1-5 | 13 | TRBV30 | NA | NA | TGTGCCTGGAGTGTTGGAGGTTATCAGCCCCAGCATTTT | CAWSVGGYQPQHF
TRBJ2-1 | 11 | TRBV12-3/TRBV12-4 | NA | many | TGTGCCAGCAGTTTCCAGAATGAGCAGTTCTTC | CASSFQNEQFF
TRBJ2-5 | 15 | TRBV9 | TRBD2 | many | TGTGCCAGCAGCCGGGCAGCGGGGGGTATGGAGACCCAGTACTTC | CASSRAAGGMETQYF
TRBJ1-5 | 15 | TRBV6-6 | NA | many | TGTGCCAGCAGTACCCTTGGGGTGGGCAATCAGCCCCAGCATTTT | CASSTLGVGNQPQHF
TRBJ2-5 | 13 | TRBV28 | TRBD1 | many | TGTGCCAGCAGGGCAGGGGGATTAGAGACCCAGTACTTC | CASRAGGLETQYF
TRBJ1-4 | 14 | TRBV3-1 | NA | many | TGTGCCAGCAGCTCACGGTCGTCTAATGAAAAACTGTTTTTT | CASSSRSSNEKLFF
TRBJ1-4 | 14 | TRBV4-2 | NA | many | TGTGCCAGCAGCCAAGGGCAGGGAGGGGAAAAACTGTTTTTT | CASSQGQGGEKLFF
TRBJ2-5 | 15 | TRBV28 | NA | many | TGTGCCAGCAGTCCGGGCCTAACCCCCCAAGAGACCCAGTACTTC | CASSPGLTPQETQYF
TRBJ2-5 | 14 | TRBV19 | NA | many | TGTGCCAGTAGCTCCGGTCACCCAGGAGAGACCCAGTACTTC | CASSSGHPGETQYF
TRBJ1-5 | 15 | TRBV10-3 | TRBD1 | many | TGTGCCATCAGTGCGGGACAGGGGGCCGGTCAGCCCCAGCATTTT | CAISAGQGAGQPQHF
TRBJ1-2 | 15 | TRBV6-5 | NA | many | TGTGCCAGCAGTCCCCGAGGGGGGGGCCCCTATGGCTACACCTTC | CASSPRGGGPYGYTF
TRBJ2-7 | 15 | TRBV15 | NA | many | TGTGCCACCAGCAGAGATGGGGGTCTTGCCTACGAGCAGTACTTC | CATSRDGGLAYEQYF
TRBJ2-3 | 16 | TRBV6-2/TRBV6-3 | TRBD2 | many | TGTGCCAGCAGTTACGGGCTAGCGGGGGCGGCAGATACGCAGTATTTT | CASSYGLAGAADTQYF
TRBJ1-5 | 15 | TRBV19 | NA | many | TGTGCCAGTAGTATTCGTCAGGGGCTCGATCAGCCCCAGCATTTT | CASSIRQGLDQPQHF
TRBJ1-4 | 13 | TRBV3-1 | NA | few | TGTGCCAGCAGTCTCGAGGGTCGGGAAAAACTGTTTTTT | CASSLEGREKLFF
TRBJ1-5 | 18 | TRBV6-6 | TRBD1 | NA | TGTGCCAGCAGTTACTCTCAGGGACAGGGCACCAGCAATCAGCCCCAGCATTTT | CASSYSQGQGTSNQPQHF
TRBJ2-1 | 16 | TRBV5-1 | TRBD1 | many | TGCGCCAGCAGGGAGCGACAGGGGGGCTCCTACAATGAGCAGTTCTTC | CASRERQGGSYNEQFF
TRBJ2-3 | 15 | TRBV7-2 | TRBD2 | many | TGTGCCAGCAGCTTAGTTGCGGGGGGCACAGATACGCAGTATTTT | CASSLVAGGTDTQYF
TRBJ2-2 | 16 | TRBV20-1 | NA | many | TGCAGTGCTACCCCAAGTGGGAGGACGAACACCGGGGAGCTGTTTTTT | CSATPSGRTNTGELFF
TRBJ1-5 | 16 | TRBV6-2/TRBV6-3 | NA | many | TGTGCCAGCAGTTACGCTACAGGGAGAGGGGAACAGCCCCAGCATTTT | CASSYATGRGEQPQHF
TRBJ2-4 | 16 | TRBV12-3/TRBV12-4 | NA | many | TGTGCCAGCATCGGCAACAGGGTTCTTTGGTTAAACATTCAGTACTTC | CASIGNRVLWLNIQYF
TRBJ1-3 | 17 | TRBV7-8 | TRBD1 | many | TGTGCCAGCAGCCAGGGGGGAGGGGTCTCTTCTGGAAACACCATATATTTT | CASSQGGGVSSGNTIYF
TRBJ2-3 | 18 | TRBV5-1 | TRBD2 | many | TGCGCCAGCAGCTTGCGGGTAGCTAGCGGGACTAGTACAGATACGCAGTATTTT | CASSLRVASGTSTDTQYF
TRBJ2-5 | 14 | TRBV27 | TRBD1 | many | TGTGCCAGCAGTTTACCCGGGACAGGGAGGACCCAGTACTTC | CASSLPGTGRTQYF
TRBJ1-2 | 17 | TRBV29-1 | TRBD1 | many | TGCAGCGTTGAAGGTCTTTCGGGACAGGGGCCTCACTATGGCTACACCTTC | CSVEGLSGQGPHYGYTF
TRBJ2-2 | 14 | TRBV6-5 | NA | many | TGTGCCAGCAGTTACTGGCAGAACACCGGGGAGCTGTTTTTT | CASSYWQNTGELFF
TRBJ2-3 | 18 | TRBV4-3 | TRBD2 | few | TGCGCCAGCAGCCAATCTTGGACTAGCGGGGGCCACCAAGATACGCAGTATTTT | CASSQSWTSGGHQDTQYF
TRBJ2-7 | 12 | TRBV7-9 | NA | NA | TGTGCCATAGATACGGGCTCCTACGAGCAGTACTTC | CAIDTGSYEQYF